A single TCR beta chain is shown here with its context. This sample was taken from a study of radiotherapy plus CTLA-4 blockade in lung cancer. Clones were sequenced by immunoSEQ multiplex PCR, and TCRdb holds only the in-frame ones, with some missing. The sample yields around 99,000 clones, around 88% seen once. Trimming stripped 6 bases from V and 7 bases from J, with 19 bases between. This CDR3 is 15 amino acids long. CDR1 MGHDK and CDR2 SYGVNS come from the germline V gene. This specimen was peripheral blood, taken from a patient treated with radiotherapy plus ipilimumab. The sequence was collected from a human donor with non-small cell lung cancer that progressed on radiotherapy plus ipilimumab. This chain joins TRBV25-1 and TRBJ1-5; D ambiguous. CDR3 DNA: TGTGCCAGCAGCGCCGATGGGGAGGTCTACCAGCCCCAGCATTTT. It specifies CASSADGEVYQPQHF.